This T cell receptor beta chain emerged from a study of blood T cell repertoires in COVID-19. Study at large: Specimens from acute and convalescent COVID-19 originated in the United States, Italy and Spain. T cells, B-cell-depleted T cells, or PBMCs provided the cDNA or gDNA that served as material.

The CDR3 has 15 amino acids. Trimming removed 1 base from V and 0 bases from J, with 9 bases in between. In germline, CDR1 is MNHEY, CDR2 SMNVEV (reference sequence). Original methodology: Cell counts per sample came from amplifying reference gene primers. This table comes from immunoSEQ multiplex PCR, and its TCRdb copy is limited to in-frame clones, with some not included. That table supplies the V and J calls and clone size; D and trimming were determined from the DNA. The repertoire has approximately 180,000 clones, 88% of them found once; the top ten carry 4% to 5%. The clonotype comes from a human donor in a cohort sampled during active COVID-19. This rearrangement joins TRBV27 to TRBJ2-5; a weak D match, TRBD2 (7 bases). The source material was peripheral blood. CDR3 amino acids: CASSLWGGHQETQYF. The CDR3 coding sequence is TGTGCCAGCAGTTTATGGGGGGGGCACCAAGAGACCCAGTACTTC.